One T cell receptor beta chain is described in this entry. TCRdb redid the calling of the RT-PCR reads with MiXCR, one entry per CDR3 protein. Of about a million distinct CDR3 sequences in the sample, roughly 18% are singletons; the top ten hold roughly 6%. CDR1 is SGHTA, CDR2 FQGTGA, per germline. The CDR3 totals 15 residues. Trimming left V 0 bases short and J 0 bases short, with 8 bases between. The sample is drawn from a study of patients and donors after allogeneic stem cell transplantation. This receptor was taken from a human donor who was either an allogeneic HSCT recipient or a stem cell or donor lymphocyte infusion donor (not recorded which). It is not recorded whose cells these are; they may come from a transplant donor. The V call is TRBV7-3, the J call TRBJ1-1; D is perhaps TRBD1 (5 bases). Sequenced sample: blood, either unsorted or a sorted T cell fraction (not recorded which). In DNA form, the CDR3 reads TGTGCCAGCAGCTTAACCTCGACAGTGAACACTGAAGCTTTCTTT. Protein: CASSLTSTVNTEAFF.